Below, 16 T cell receptor beta chains from the same sample are listed, as sequenced in a study of blood T cell repertoires in COVID-19. Profiled with immunoSEQ multiplex PCR; TCRdb holds only in-frame clones, not every one. The repertoire holds about 94,000 clones, with 84% as singletons. Sequencing used peripheral blood. Receptors were obtained from a man aged 60 to 69 with acute or convalescent COVID-19.

The V and J genes are TRBV19 and TRBJ1-1; D gene uncertain. Looked up from germline, CDR1 is LNHDA and CDR2 is SQIVND (reference sequence). The germline V and J ends were trimmed by 3 bases and 3 bases, with 8 bases remaining between them. The CDR3 is 13 residues long. For the CDR3, the DNA is TGTGCCAGTAGTATTGGAGGGTACACTGAAGCTTTCTTT. Protein: CASSIGGYTEAFF.

This clone was counted once. The V gene is TRBV9, the J gene TRBJ1-2; the match to TRBD1 covers 8 bases. V trimming: 0 bases; J trimming: 1 base; junction bases outside the gene matches: 8. Germline CDR1 and CDR2: SGDLS and YYNGEE. The CDR3 loop spans 17 amino acids. The CDR3 spells CASSVDRRTGSNYGYTF. Here the CDR3 DNA reads TGTGCCAGCAGCGTAGACCGTAGGACAGGGAGTAACTATGGCTACACCTTC.

This sequence joins TRBV9 and TRBJ1-1; 7 bases match TRBD1. The CDR3 has 14 residues. The V segment lost 6 bases and the J segment 5 bases; nucleotides outside the gene matches: 10. Germline loops: CDR1 SGDLS, CDR2 YYNGEE. The CDR3 loop is CASNPRGHGTEAFF. In DNA form, the CDR3 reads TGTGCCAGCAACCCTAGGGGGCACGGAACTGAAGCTTTCTTT.

The chain employs TRBV19 and TRBJ1-1; D unclear. The CDR3 contains 13 residues. The germline V gene has CDR1 LNHDA and CDR2 SQIVND (reference sequence). The germline V and J ends were trimmed by 5 bases and 7 bases, with 14 bases remaining between them. The CDR3 bases are TGTGCCAGTAGTCTAGCTCCGGGGTATGAAGCTTTCTTT. Amino acid sequence: CASSLAPGYEAFF.

This clone was detected once. The rearrangement joins TRBV4-1 to TRBJ2-5; 8 bases are shared with TRBD1. The CDR3 runs 15 residues. The V gene's germline CDR1 is MGHRA and CDR2 YSYEKL. Trimming took 3 bases from V and 2 from J; bases not matched to a gene: 5. CDR3 region: CASSHRWTGQETQYF. In DNA form, the CDR3 reads TGCGCCAGCAGCCACCGCTGGACAGGGCAAGAGACCCAGTACTTC.

This chain joins TRBV7-3 and TRBJ1-1; D remains unclear. V lost 5 bases to trimming and J lost 5 bases, with 12 bases between them. This CDR3 is built from 13 residues. CDR1 SGHTA and CDR2 FQGTGA come from the germline V gene. This CDR3 is CASSALIQTEAFF. CDR3 DNA sequence: TGTGCCAGCAGCGCCCTCATACAAACTGAAGCTTTCTTT.

The CDR3 nucleotides read TGCGCCAGCAGCGAGGGTCCAGTTAATCAGCCCCAGCATTTT. It is translated as CASSEGPVNQPQHF. The V call is TRBV4-1, the J call TRBJ1-5; D is undetermined. V was shortened by 5 bases and J by 4 bases, with 12 bases between the two germline ends. The CDR3 is made up of 14 amino acids. Germline values: CDR1 MGHRA, CDR2 YSYEKL.

This clone was found once. The V and J genes are TRBV20-1 and TRBJ2-7, with D maybe TRBD1 (6 bases). This CDR3 has 11 residues. Germline V gene data show CDR1 as DFQATT and CDR2 as SNEGSKA (reference sequence). V was cut by 6 bases and J by 4 bases, with 10 bases left in between. The CDR3 is CSAIDRYEQYF. The CDR3 bases are TGCAGTGCCATCGACAGGTACGAGCAGTACTTC.

The rearrangement links TRBV2 to TRBJ1-2; TRBD1 matches at 10 bases. Trimming removed 1 base from V and 10 bases from J; junction bases left unmatched: 3. From germline, CDR1 is SNHLY and CDR2 FYNNEI. The CDR3 is 13 residues long. The CDR3 coding sequence is TGTGCCAGCAGTGAAGGGACAGGGGGAATCTACACCTTC. Its translation is CASSEGTGGIYTF.

The rearrangement links TRBV19 to TRBJ1-4; 9 bases map to TRBD1. V was clipped by 6 bases and J by 2 bases; unmatched bases: 4. CDR1 and CDR2 from the germline V gene are LNHDA and SQIVND (reference sequence). The CDR3 is made up of 15 amino acids. As DNA, the CDR3 is TGTGCCAGTAGACAGGGGGCGCCTACTAATGAAAAACTGTTTTTT. The encoded protein is CASRQGAPTNEKLFF.

V and J are TRBV24-1 and TRBJ1-5, with 7 bases that match TRBD1. The CDR3 covers 14 residues. Looked up from germline, CDR1 is KGHDR and CDR2 is SFDVKD. Unmatched junction bases numbered 5, after V lost 3 bases and J lost 7 bases. This CDR3 is CATSDITGAQPQHF. CDR3 sequence (DNA): TGTGCCACCAGTGATATTACAGGGGCCCAGCCCCAGCATTTT.

This clone has only a few counts. J is TRBJ2-7 and V is TRBV19, with D possibly TRBD1 on 6 matching bases. Deletions cut 3 bases from V and 2 bases from J, with 11 bases between. The germline CDR1 and CDR2 sequences are LNHDA and SQIVND (reference sequence). This CDR3 has 14 residues. Here the CDR3 DNA reads TGTGCCAGTAGTATCGAACAGGGTCCCTACGAGCAGTACTTC. Translated, it gives CASSIEQGPYEQYF.

This clone was counted a few times. The chain carries TRBV6-5 and TRBJ1-2; the D gene is possibly TRBD1 (6 bases). CDR3 size: 16 residues. V gave up 0 bases and J gave up 8 bases, with 19 bases separating them. From germline, CDR1 is MNHEY and CDR2 SVGAGI. The CDR3 is CASSYSDSITPGGYTF. The DNA of the CDR3 is TGTGCCAGCAGTTACTCGGACAGCATTACCCCCGGGGGCTACACCTTC.

The chain has TRBV18 and TRBJ1-3; a possible D gene is TRBD1 (6 bases). The CDR3 covers 14 residues. V was trimmed by 4 bases and J by 0 bases, leaving 7 bases between them. The germline gives CDR1 KGHSH, CDR2 LQKENI. In DNA, the CDR3 is TGTGCCAGCTCACTGGACAGCTCTGGAAACACCATATATTTT. Its protein product is CASSLDSSGNTIYF. The full variable domain, in which reference TRBV18 and TRBJ1-3 provide the parts outside the CDR3, is NAGVMQNPRHLVRRRGQEARLRCSPMKGHSHVYWYRQLPEEGLKFMVYLQKENIIDESGMPKERFSAEFPKEGPSILRIQQVVRGDSAAYFCASSLDSSGNTIYFGEGSWLTVV.

The rearrangement links TRBV7-3 to TRBJ2-1, with a possible D match to TRBD1 (5 bases). The CDR3 covers 15 residues. CDR1 and CDR2 (germline): SGHTA, FQGTGA. Trimming pared 2 bases from V and 5 bases from J, leaving 13 bases between. Here the CDR3 reads CASSLRQGTNNEQFF. The CDR3 region has the DNA TGTGCCAGCAGCTTACGCCAGGGAACAAACAATGAGCAGTTCTTC.

The gene calls are TRBV5-1 and TRBJ2-5, with 11 bases lining up with TRBD1. The germline CDR1 and CDR2 sequences are SGHRS and YFSETQ. The V segment lost 2 bases and the J segment 3 bases; nucleotides outside the gene matches: 12. The CDR3 extends over 18 amino acids. Here the CDR3 DNA reads TGCGCCAGCAGCTTAATACTATCCGGGACAGGGGGAAAAGAGACCCAGTACTTC. This translates into CASSLILSGTGGKETQYF.